The clone carrying this T cell receptor beta chain has just one count. This sample was included in a study of T cell changes during pregnancy in multiple sclerosis. Per the germline V gene, CDR1 is ENHRY and CDR2 is SYGVKD. The CDR3 runs to 14 residues. V shed 4 bases and J shed 1 base, with 10 bases lying between them. Profiled with immunoSEQ multiplex PCR; TCRdb holds only in-frame clones, not every one. This table holds about 67,000 clones, 91% found once. The chain has TRBV10-3 and TRBJ2-5, with D possibly being TRBD2 (6 bases). Source: peripheral blood, taken in the second trimester of pregnancy. This TCR derives from a female donor with multiple sclerosis, enrolled in a pregnancy study. Here the CDR3 reads CAISGGEGQETQYF. As DNA, the CDR3 is TGTGCCATCAGTGGGGGGGAAGGCCAAGAGACCCAGTACTTC.